This T cell receptor beta chain was sequenced in a study of OX40 agonist ivuxolimab in advanced cancers. Study-wide results and limits: The study found among the lowest clonal expansion in partial responders at 0.1-3.0 mg/kg.

CDR1 and CDR2 (germline): MGHDK, SYGVNS. The germline V and J ends were trimmed by 4 bases and 12 bases, with 16 bases remaining between them. The CDR3 sequence is 14 residues long. This clone was seen more than once but under ten times. Its antigen is unknown. This table comes from immunoSEQ multiplex PCR, and its TCRdb copy is limited to in-frame clones, with some not included. The sample comprises roughly 49,000 clones, more than 70% of which are singletons, and roughly 3.5% rests with the top ten. The sequencing used CD4+ or CD8+ T cells sorted from blood, collected in a trial of the OX40 agonist ivuxolimab. The TCR originated in an adult with an advanced solid tumor such as melanoma, head and neck, liver or kidney cancer. The chain is built from TRBV25-1 and TRBJ1-6, with D perhaps matching TRBD1 (5 bases). The CDR3 protein is CASSAGRIFGPLHF. The CDR3 region has the DNA TGTGCCAGCAGTGCGGGACGGATATTTGGACCCCTCCACTTT.